Sequencing of this TCR beta chain was carried out in a study of T cell repertoires in cytomegalovirus infection. Study at large: Based on public TCR beta signatures, there were indications of CMV infection and of a matching HLA type.

The CDR3 has 14 residues. The V end was cut by 0 bases, the J end by 5 bases, with 8 bases between. Looked up from germline, CDR1 is SGHTA and CDR2 is FQGNSA. Notes on the study in general: The ex vivo response showed dominance by HLA-C-restricted CMV-specific TCR beta clonotypes. CMV carriers having the relevant HLA were flagged by cumulative public TCR beta family frequency.

TCRdb called the reads again in MiXCR, with one record for every CDR3 protein. The sample lists 200,000 or so distinct CDR3 sequences, roughly 28% occurring once. The sample holds a few counts of this clonotype. Its matching antigen is unknown. This chain connects TRBV7-2 to TRBJ1-5; no firm D call. What was sequenced was PBMCs. This clonotype originated in a human donor in good health (CMV status not recorded). Some clones in this sample may be carry-over from other donors' samples. The CDR3 DNA reads as TGTGCCAGCAGCTTAGCCTCCGGGTATCAGCCCCAGCATTTT. The encoded protein is CASSLASGYQPQHF.